This TCR beta chain was recorded in a study of beta chain features in type 1 diabetes. All of the isolated RNA was reverse transcribed, so expressed TCRB transcripts were sequenced. The repertoire was sequenced with immunoSEQ multiplex PCR; TCRdb's copy has only in-frame clones and lacks some. The sample records under 950,000 clones, 15% to 20% being singletons. Blood was collected once per donor into heparin, averaging approximately 110 mL. This clonotype originated in a young woman in good health. Specimen: naive CD4+ T cells from blood.

The CDR3 nucleotides read TGCGCCAGCAGCCAAGAGATAGGGGGGGTCTCTGGGGCCAACGTCCTGACTTTC. Translating it yields CASSQEIGGVSGANVLTF. The genes are TRBV4-3 and TRBJ2-6; maybe TRBD2 (7 bases). Germline V CDR1 and CDR2: LGHNA, YSLEER. V was pared by 0 bases and J by 0 bases, with 12 bases between. CDR3 length: 18 residues.